The present entry profiles one T cell receptor (beta chain) with its context. The CDR3 is 14 residues long. Trimming shortened V by 1 base and J by 4 bases, and 10 bases separated the two germline ends. Germline-derived CDR1 and CDR2 are LGHNA and YSLEER. TCRdb redid the calling of the RT-PCR reads with MiXCR, one entry per CDR3 protein. Here the sample spans about 680,000 distinct CDR3 sequences, approximately 15% being singletons. Sequencing used memory CD4+ T cells from blood. The rearrangement uses TRBV4-3 and TRBJ1-2; D uncertain. The receptor was derived from a female donor in good health, serving as a healthy control. The CDR3 nucleotides are TGCGCCAGCAGCCAAGTGGGAACTATCTATGGCTACACCTTC. Its translation: CASSQVGTIYGYTF.